This TCR beta chain was profiled in a study of a mutant IDH1 vaccine in newly diagnosed glioma. Looking at the study overall: Averaging roughly 40 years of age, treated patients were around 60% male and roughly 40% female. Previous care, which was radiotherapy, temozolomide, or both, most often involved both.

The method was immunoSEQ multiplex PCR; TCRdb's version includes in-frame clones alone and lacks a portion of them. The data contain tens of thousands of clones, roughly four fifths of them singletons. Time point meaning: week 47, end of study. One vaccine dose held 300 ug of mutant IDH1 20-mer peptide and came with topical imiquimod. Eight vaccine injections were given to patients in weeks 1, 3, 5, 7, 11, 15, 19 and 23. With regard to this clone: Its matching antigen is unknown.

The clonotype originates from a man aged 40-50 years with glioma. This specimen consisted of PBMCs, obtained from a glioma patient whose treatment included an IDH1 peptide vaccine.

The CDR3 here is CASSLASGANIQYF. DNA for the CDR3: TGCGCCAGCAGCTTGGCTAGTGGGGCAAACATTCAGTACTTC. The rearrangement links TRBV5-1 to TRBJ2-4, with D perhaps matching TRBD1 (5 bases). CDR3 size: 14 residues. Germline values: CDR1 SGHRS, CDR2 YFSETQ. V shed 0 bases and J shed 6 bases, with 10 bases lying between them.